These 22 T cell receptor beta chains originate from one sample sequenced in a study of T-cell reconstitution after alpha-beta-depleted transplantation in children (dated by TCRdb to 2016 to 2017). Receptor amplification or capture employed PCR. Instrument on record: Illumina HiSeq 2500. TCR library preparation used molecular barcoding, with unique molecular identifiers applied to normalize quantification of the TCRbeta repertoire. TCRdb trimmed the raw reads at Q25, called clones with MiXCR and kept productive beta chains. Every distinct CDR3 protein forms one entry, paired with its most common genes and DNA. The sample table lists nearly 550,000 distinct CDR3 sequences, around 18% of them with a count of one. The top ten constitute 2.5% to 4% of the sample. The material was PBMCs from the stem cell graft donor, obtained from the stem cell graft. The receptors come from a human donor who donated a stem cell graft to a child with acute lymphoblastic leukemia.

This clonotype was observed a few times. The chain carries TRBV20-1 and TRBJ2-3; a possible D gene is TRBD1 (6 bases). Germline CDR1 is DFQATT and CDR2 is SNEGSKA (reference sequence). This CDR3 comprises 13 residues. V was cut by 6 bases and J by 10 bases, with 20 bases left in between. CDR3 residues: CSARPGTSNSQYF. CDR3 coding DNA: TGCAGTGCCAGACCCGGGACATCCAACTCGCAGTATTTT.

The chain has TRBV12-3 or TRBV12-4 and TRBJ2-1, with 7 bases lining up with TRBD2. The CDR3 runs 15 residues. With 5 bases clipped from V and 9 bases from J, the junction kept 13 bases outside the gene matches. CDR3 loop: CASSAGRAGWGEQFF. The DNA for the CDR3 is TGTGCCAGCAGTGCTGGGAGGGCCGGGTGGGGTGAGCAGTTCTTC.

This clonotype was observed a handful of times. CDR3 in amino acids: CSAWDPGLAGVETQYF. In nucleotides, the CDR3 is TGCAGTGCTTGGGACCCGGGACTAGCGGGAGTCGAGACCCAGTACTTC. The V and J genes are TRBV20-1 and TRBJ2-5; 14 bases agree with TRBD2. The CDR3 has 16 amino acids. From germline, CDR1 is DFQATT and CDR2 SNEGSKA (reference sequence). Germline trimming cut 5 bases from V and 5 bases from J; bases unmatched to any gene: 10.

About this clonotype itself: Just one base apart from a much larger clone, this may be a read error. Here the CDR3 reads CASSRGWGEQFF. Written as DNA, the CDR3 is TGTGCCAGCAGCCGAGGGTGGGGTGAGCAGTTCTTC. The chain recombines TRBV7-9 with TRBJ2-1; D possibly corresponds to TRBD2 (5 bases). The V gene lost 5 bases and the J gene lost 9 bases, with 11 bases spanning the gap. The CDR3 loop spans 12 amino acids. CDR1 is SEHNR, CDR2 FQNEAQ, per germline (reference sequence).

There are a few counts of this clonotype. The chain employs TRBV20-1 and TRBJ2-7, with TRBD2 identical over 8 bases. Per germline, CDR1 DFQATT and CDR2 SNEGSKA (reference sequence). With V trimmed by 5 bases and J by 0 bases, 9 bases remained unmatched. This CDR3 contains 15 residues. The CDR3 bases are TGCAGTGCTCCCGAGGCTAGCGGGCCCTCCTACGAGCAGTACTTC. Its translation is CSAPEASGPSYEQYF.

V is TRBV3-1 and J is TRBJ2-5, with D maybe TRBD1 (5 bases). The V and J ends lost 3 bases and 5 bases respectively, with 19 bases between them. The CDR3 has 16 residues. CDR1 LGHDT and CDR2 YNNKEL come from the germline V gene (reference sequence). The CDR3 region is CASSQTAVWSGETQYF. DNA of the CDR3: TGTGCCAGCAGCCAGACAGCCGTTTGGTCCGGGGAGACCCAGTACTTC.

This rearrangement joins TRBV20-1 to TRBJ2-7; TRBD2 aligns across 13 bases. V trimming: 6 bases; J trimming: 3 bases; junction bases outside the gene matches: 11. The CDR3 loop spans 16 amino acids. The germline V gene encodes CDR1 DFQATT and CDR2 SNEGSKA (reference sequence). The CDR3 protein is CSAIGLAGDVVYEQYF. The CDR3 DNA follows: TGCAGTGCGATAGGACTAGCGGGAGATGTGGTCTACGAGCAGTACTTC.

V is TRBV6-1 and J is TRBJ2-1, with D possibly TRBD2 on 6 matching bases. Per the germline V gene, CDR1 is MNHNS and CDR2 is SASEGT. The CDR3 sequence is 15 residues long. The V gene lost 6 bases and the J gene lost 2 bases, with 14 bases spanning the gap. This chain's CDR3 is CASSGLATTYNEQFF. DNA for the CDR3: TGTGCCAGCAGCGGGCTAGCGACCACCTACAATGAGCAGTTCTTC.

Only a few counts were recorded for this clonotype. The rearrangement uses TRBV11-1 and TRBJ2-1; D is uncertain. CDR1 and CDR2 from the germline V gene are SGHAT and FQDESV (reference sequence). Trimming left V 5 bases short and J 11 bases short, with 13 bases between. The CDR3 has 12 amino acids. CDR3 in DNA: TGTGCCAGCAGCCCGCCGGGCGATAAGCAGTTCTTC. Its protein is CASSPPGDKQFF.

The chain recombines TRBV6-1 with TRBJ2-2, with 7 bases lining up with TRBD1. The V gene end was trimmed by 5 bases and the J gene end by 3 bases; junction bases not matched to a gene: 12. CDR3 length equals 17 residues. The germline V gene has CDR1 MNHNS and CDR2 SASEGT. In DNA, the CDR3 is TGTGCCAGCAGTAAACACGGGACAGAGATCGACACCGGGGAGCTGTTTTTT. Translated, it gives CASSKHGTEIDTGELFF.

This clonotype has a single count. A read error is likely, as this CDR3 ends without the conserved phenylalanine or tryptophan. The chain carries TRBV19 and TRBJ2-7, with D possibly being TRBD2 (6 bases). The length of the CDR3 is 14 residues. Germline V gene data show CDR1 as LNHDA and CDR2 as SQIVND (reference sequence). V lost 10 bases to trimming and J lost 0 bases, with 16 bases between them. The CDR3 protein is CATAGTLSSYEQYS. CDR3 DNA: TGTGCCACCGCCGGGACTTTGAGCTCCTACGAGCAGTACTCC.

This clonotype was seen at least ten times. The CDR3, as DNA: TGCGCCAGCAGCCAAGATCATGCCCCGGGACGGTCCTTTTGGTTCTTC. Residues: CASSQDHAPGRSFWFF. This chain joins TRBV4-1 and TRBJ2-1; either TRBD1 or TRBD2 may fit D (5 bases each). Per the germline V gene, CDR1 is MGHRA and CDR2 is YSYEKL. Between the trimmed V and J ends, which lost 0 bases and 15 bases, there was a span of 24 bases. The CDR3 sequence is 16 residues long.

This clonotype was found a few times. The chain carries TRBV10-3 and TRBJ1-1, with D hard to call. CDR1 is ENHRY and CDR2 is SYGVKD in the germline V gene. Trimming took off 0 bases at V and 0 bases at J, with 14 bases between the two ends. There are 17 residues in the CDR3. The CDR3 reads CAISESLIPGMNTEAFF. Written as DNA, the CDR3 is TGTGCCATCAGTGAGTCACTCATCCCAGGTATGAACACTGAAGCTTTCTTT.

As to this clonotype: At one end, the junction sequence differs from germline, possibly due to a read error. The rearrangement uses TRBV5-1 and TRBJ1-4; TRBD1 is a possible D gene (5 bases). CDR3 length: 15 amino acids. Per germline, CDR1 SGHRS and CDR2 YFSETQ. CDR3 loop: CASSFRVTPNEKLFF. DNA of the CDR3: TGCGCCAGCAGCTTCAGGGTGACCCCTAACGAAAAACTGTTTTTT. The full variable domain, in which reference TRBV5-1 and TRBJ1-4 provide the parts outside the CDR3, is KAGVTQTPRYLIKTRGQQVTLSCSPISGHRSVSWYQQTPGQGLQFLFEYFSETQRNKGNFPGRFSGRQFSNSRSEMNVSTLELGDSALYLCASSFRVTPNEKLFFGSGTQLSVL.

This clonotype showed up many times. The V gene is TRBV29-1, the J gene TRBJ1-5, with D maybe TRBD1 (5 bases). V shed 0 bases and J shed 7 bases, with 13 bases lying between them. This CDR3 is built from 14 residues. From germline, CDR1 is SQVTM and CDR2 ANQGSEA. CDR3 nucleotides: TGCAGCGTTGAAGAAGGCGGGGGATCGCAGCCCCAGCATTTT. Its protein product is CSVEEGGGSQPQHF.

This clonotype was counted a few times. V gene TRBV5-1 combines with J gene TRBJ1-1, with D unclear. Trimming pared 1 base from V and 0 bases from J, leaving 10 bases between. This CDR3 contains 15 residues. Germline-derived CDR1 and CDR2 are SGHRS and YFSETQ. This CDR3 reads CASSLSGAMNTEAFF. The CDR3 DNA sequence: TGCGCCAGCAGCTTGAGCGGAGCCATGAACACTGAAGCTTTCTTT.

The chain links TRBV4-1 to TRBJ2-5, with D perhaps TRBD2 (5 bases). Germline lookup yields CDR1 MGHRA and CDR2 YSYEKL. V lost 4 bases, J lost 2 bases, and 14 bases lay in between. The CDR3 extends over 15 amino acids. The CDR3 reads CASSRSERSQETQYF. CDR3 DNA sequence: TGCGCCAGCAGCCGATCGGAGCGGAGTCAAGAGACCCAGTACTTC.

This clonotype was counted only a few times. V gene TRBV6-1 combines with J gene TRBJ1-1, with 8 positions matching TRBD1. J lost 5 bases, V lost 8 bases, and 7 bases had no gene match. There are 13 residues in the CDR3. CDR1 is MNHNS and CDR2 is SASEGT in the germline V gene. This chain's CDR3 is CASEHRGWTEAFF. The CDR3 nucleotides read TGTGCCAGCGAGCACAGGGGGTGGACTGAAGCTTTCTTT.

This rearrangement joins TRBV3-1 to TRBJ2-7; D is perhaps TRBD2 (6 bases). The CDR3 is 13 residues long. V was clipped by 3 bases and J by 5 bases, with 11 bases between them. Germline V gene data show CDR1 as LGHDT and CDR2 as YNNKEL (reference sequence). Here the CDR3 reads CASSQRRDHEQYF. In DNA, the CDR3 is TGTGCCAGCAGCCAGCGGCGGGACCACGAGCAGTACTTC.

This clonotype came up a few times. The rearrangement joins TRBV12-3 or TRBV12-4 to TRBJ2-1; the match to TRBD2 covers 7 bases. The CDR3 is 15 amino acids. V lost 7 bases, J lost 10 bases, and 16 bases stayed unmatched. The CDR3: CASTMRDYGSSEQFF. Written as DNA, the CDR3 is TGTGCCAGCACCATGCGGGACTACGGTAGTAGCGAGCAGTTCTTC.

The chain recombines TRBV5-1 with TRBJ1-1; maybe TRBD1 (5 bases). From germline, CDR1 is SGHRS and CDR2 YFSETQ. This CDR3 is built from 15 residues. The V gene lost 1 base and the J gene lost 9 bases, with 19 bases spanning the gap. The DNA for the CDR3 is TGCGCCAGCAGCTTGTGGTTGTCTTGGGGCCAGCAAGCTTTCTTT. Amino acids: CASSLWLSWGQQAFF.

The chain employs TRBV3-1 and TRBJ2-1, with a weak D call TRBD2 (6 bases). CDR1 and CDR2 from the germline V gene are LGHDT and YNNKEL (reference sequence). V lost 1 base and J 8 bases, leaving 12 bases between the germline ends. This CDR3 region has 14 residues. The CDR3 DNA sequence: TGTGCCAGCAGCCAAGTCGGGGGAATCGATGAGCAGTTCTTC. This encodes CASSQVGGIDEQFF.